This passage covers 18 T cell receptor beta chains from one sample sequenced in a study of CD8+ T cells in alopecia areata. As part of sample collection, lesional scalp punch biopsies and peripheral blood were taken from alopecia areata patients. Following RNA extraction, reverse transcription yielded cDNA that acted as the sequencing template. Profiled with immunoSEQ multiplex PCR; TCRdb holds only in-frame clones, not every one. The repertoire has more than 9,500 clones, approximately 53% of them found once; the top ten carry roughly 13%. The sequencing sample was made of skin. These receptor sequences come from a human donor with alopecia areata.

The gene calls are TRBV2 and TRBJ2-5; possibly TRBD2 for D (6 bases). Deletions cut 8 bases from V and 9 bases from J, with 13 bases between. Germline lookup yields CDR1 SNHLY and CDR2 FYNNEI. This CDR3 contains 11 residues. CDR3 coding DNA: TGTGCCAGCCTCGACGGAGGGGCCCAGTACTTC. This translates into CASLDGGAQYF. The full variable domain, with the rest looked up from reference TRBV2 and TRBJ2-5, is EPEVTQTPSHQVTQMGQEVILRCVPISNHLYFYWYRQILGQKVEFLVSFYNNEISEKSEIFDDQFSVERPDGSNFTLKIRSTKLEDSAMYFCASLDGGAQYFGPGTRLLVL.

This clone was found a few times. V usage is TRBV6-5 and J usage is TRBJ2-5, with D tentatively TRBD2 (7 bases). The CDR3 is 15 amino acids. V was cut by 11 bases and J by 2 bases, with 21 bases left in between. CDR1 is MNHEY, CDR2 SVGAGI, per germline. The CDR3 DNA reads as TGTGCCGCGGGGCGGGGGCCCCTACCTCAAGAGACCCAGTACTTC. This codes for CAAGRGPLPQETQYF.

This clone occurred a few times. This chain connects TRBV4-1 to TRBJ2-1; a weak D match, TRBD1 (6 bases). The CDR3 totals 17 residues. Germline V gene data show CDR1 as MGHRA and CDR2 as YSYEKL. Deletions cut 0 bases from V and 1 base from J, with 13 bases between. CDR3 amino acids: CASSQEYTRGSYNEQFF. In DNA, the CDR3 is TGCGCCAGCAGCCAAGAGTATACAAGGGGGTCCTACAATGAGCAGTTCTTC.

The chain is built from TRBV6-6 and TRBJ2-7; TRBD2 matches 7 bases. Trimming cost V 5 bases and J 12 bases; bases outside gene matches: 16. Germline CDR1 reads MNHNY; CDR2 reads SVGAGI (reference sequence). The CDR3 runs 14 residues. For the CDR3, the DNA is TGTGCCAGCAGTCTAAGCGGGGCCAACTCGGTGCGGTACTTC. This encodes CASSLSGANSVRYF.

The chain uses TRBV6-5 and TRBJ2-4; 9 bases are shared with TRBD1. Looked up from germline, CDR1 is MNHEY and CDR2 is SVGAGI. The CDR3 is 15 amino acids. V lost 7 bases and J lost 6; bases outside the gene matches: 10. CDR3 residues: CASTPPGTGINIQYF. CDR3 DNA sequence: TGTGCCAGCACCCCACCGGGGACAGGGATAAACATTCAGTACTTC.

The chain carries TRBV30 and TRBJ2-2; weak D call: TRBD1 (6 bases). The germline V gene encodes CDR1 GTSNPN and CDR2 SVGIG (reference sequence). The V end lost 5 bases, the J end lost 1 base, and 11 bases lay between the germline ends. The CDR3 sequence is 14 residues long. For the CDR3, the DNA is TGTGCCTGGTTGGGGACACTGAACACCGGGGAGCTGTTTTTT. Translated, it gives CAWLGTLNTGELFF. The full variable domain, its missing parts supplied by reference TRBV30 and TRBJ2-2, is SQTIHQWPATLVQPVGSPLSLECTVEGTSNPNLYWYRQAAGRGLQLLFYSVGIGQISSEVPQNLSASRPQDRQFILSSKKLLLSDSGFYLCAWLGTLNTGELFFGEGSRLTVL.

CDR3 nucleotides: TGCAGCGTTGAGAAGACAGGGAACGAGCAGTACTTC. Amino acid sequence: CSVEKTGNEQYF. The V call is TRBV29-1, the J call TRBJ2-7, with 7 bases matching TRBD1. Germline CDR1 is SQVTM and CDR2 is ANQGSEA. The J segment lost 5 bases and the V segment lost 3 bases, leaving 4 bases of the junction unmatched. The CDR3 is 12 amino acids.

The table lists this clone with a few counts. This specimen includes other DNA sequences encoding the same CDR3. This CDR3 is CASSLTLDIGGYTF. The CDR3 nucleotides read TGCGCCAGCAGCTTGACCCTGGACATCGGAGGCTACACCTTC. The chain is built from TRBV5-1 and TRBJ1-2; TRBD1 might be the D (5 bases). This CDR3 has 14 residues. Germline lookup yields CDR1 SGHRS and CDR2 YFSETQ. V was shortened by 1 base and J by 8 bases, with 15 bases between the two germline ends.

The V call is TRBV27, the J call TRBJ1-4, with 11 bases aligning to TRBD1. This CDR3 comprises 13 residues. V lost 8 bases, J lost 11 bases, and 7 bases stayed unmatched. Germline loops: CDR1 MNHEY, CDR2 SMNVEV (reference sequence). CDR3 amino acids: CASRRDRGDKLFF. The CDR3 DNA is TGTGCCAGCCGGAGGGACAGGGGGGATAAACTGTTTTTT.

This sequence joins TRBV7-8 and TRBJ1-2, with D uncertain. The length of the CDR3 is 13 residues. Germline-derived CDR1 and CDR2 are SGHVS and FQNEAQ. Trimming shortened V by 5 bases and J by 8 bases, and 15 bases separated the two germline ends. CDR3 protein: CASSPFESRGYTF. The DNA for the CDR3 is TGTGCCAGCAGCCCTTTCGAGAGTCGGGGCTACACCTTC.

The CDR3 coding sequence is TGTGCCAGCAGCGTCGGACTAGCGGGAGTTGGGGAGACCCAGTACTTC. Translation gives CASSVGLAGVGETQYF. The chain carries TRBV9 and TRBJ2-5; 13 nucleotides align to TRBD2. The CDR3 spans 16 residues. The germline V gene encodes CDR1 SGDLS and CDR2 YYNGEE. Losses at the gene ends were 2 bases for V and 5 bases for J; bases not matched to a gene: 6.

This sequence joins TRBV6-5 and TRBJ1-5; D is perhaps TRBD1 (5 bases). CDR3 length equals 15 residues. Looked up from germline, CDR1 is MNHEY and CDR2 is SVGAGI. Between the trimmed V and J ends, which lost 6 bases and 1 base, there was a span of 13 bases. CDR3 amino acids: CASRPPGPSNQPQHF. DNA for the CDR3: TGTGCCAGCAGACCACCAGGGCCAAGCAATCAGCCCCAGCATTTT.

This clone was seen a few times. This rearrangement joins TRBV9 to TRBJ2-3; D remains unclear. CDR3 length: 15 amino acids. Trimming cost V 3 bases and J 1 base, with 12 bases left between them. Germline lookup yields CDR1 SGDLS and CDR2 YYNGEE. The CDR3 region has the DNA TGTGCCAGCAGCGCGGCAGGCATTGGCACAGATACGCAGTATTTT. Translation: CASSAAGIGTDTQYF.

In this sample, this clone turned up a few times. This chain joins TRBV5-1 and TRBJ2-1, with 7 bases that match TRBD1. CDR3 length: 14 amino acids. The germline V gene has CDR1 SGHRS and CDR2 YFSETQ. Trimming cost V 4 bases and J 6 bases; bases outside gene matches: 7. This CDR3 is CASSPGTDFNEQFF. The CDR3 nucleotides read TGCGCCAGCAGCCCCGGGACAGACTTCAATGAGCAGTTCTTC.

This chain uses TRBV18 with TRBJ2-5; D not certain. The CDR3 has 14 amino acids. Deletions cut 1 base from V and 0 bases from J, with 6 bases between. Germline-derived CDR1 and CDR2 are KGHSH and LQKENI. The CDR3 spells CASSPRADQETQYF. The CDR3 coding sequence is TGTGCCAGCTCACCACGGGCGGACCAAGAGACCCAGTACTTC.

This chain connects TRBV29-1 to TRBJ1-1; D unclear. The CDR3 is 12 amino acids. Germline V gene lookup returns CDR1 SQVTM and CDR2 ANQGSEA. V was shortened by 4 bases and J by 1 base, with 7 bases between the two germline ends. The CDR3 region has the DNA TGCAGCGTTGGGGCAGAGAACACTGAAGCTTTCTTT. Its translation is CSVGAENTEAFF.

The V and J genes are TRBV29-1 and TRBJ2-5; TRBD1 is a possible D gene (6 bases). The V and J ends lost 7 bases and 7 bases respectively, with 22 bases between them. The CDR3 contains 14 residues. Germline-derived CDR1 and CDR2 are SQVTM and ANQGSEA. CDR3 sequence: CSGVQGFSSGTQYF. The CDR3 DNA follows: TGCAGCGGTGTCCAGGGGTTCTCGAGTGGGACCCAGTACTTC.

The chain couples TRBV19 to TRBJ2-2; D perhaps matches TRBD2 (6 bases). V was pared by 9 bases and J by 4 bases, with 15 bases between. Germline CDR1 is LNHDA and CDR2 is SQIVND (reference sequence). The CDR3 is 14 residues long. Written as DNA, the CDR3 is TGTGCCAGCACGGACATCGGGAGCACCGGGGAGCTGTTTTTT. It codes for CASTDIGSTGELFF.